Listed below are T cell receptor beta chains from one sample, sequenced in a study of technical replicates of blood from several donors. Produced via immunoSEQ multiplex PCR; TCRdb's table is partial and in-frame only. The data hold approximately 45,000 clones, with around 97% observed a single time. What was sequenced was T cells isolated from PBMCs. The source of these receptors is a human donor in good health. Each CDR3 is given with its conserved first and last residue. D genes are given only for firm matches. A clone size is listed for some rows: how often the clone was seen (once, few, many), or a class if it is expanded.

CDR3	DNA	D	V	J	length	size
CAELAGFLTDTQYF	TGTGCCGAACTAGCGGGCTTCCTGACAGATACGCAGTATTTT	TRBD2	TRBV27	TRBJ2-3	14	-
CASSSSGHTGELFF	TGTGCCAGCAGCAGCAGCGGACACACCGGGGAGCTGTTTTTT	-	TRBV7-2	TRBJ2-2	14	-
CASSYGSGRGSYEQYF	TGTGCCAGCAGTTACGGGTCAGGCCGGGGGAGCTACGAGCAGTACTTC	-	TRBV6-5	TRBJ2-7	16	once
CASSYSRRGSSYEQYF	TGTGCCAGCAGTTACTCTCGGCGGGGAAGCTCCTACGAGCAGTACTTC	-	TRBV6-5	TRBJ2-7	16	-
CASSPGQGDYEQYF	TGTGCCAGTAGTCCCGGACAGGGGGACTACGAGCAGTACTTC	TRBD1	TRBV19	TRBJ2-7	14	-
CAWSEEYQPQHF	TGTGCCTGGAGTGAAGAGTATCAGCCCCAGCATTTT	-	TRBV30	TRBJ1-5	12	-
CSVETGNYGYTF	TGCAGCGTTGAGACAGGGAACTATGGCTACACCTTC	TRBD1	TRBV29-1	TRBJ1-2	12	-
CASSALDQGAFHYGYTF	TGTGCCAGCAGCGCGCTCGACCAGGGGGCGTTCCACTATGGCTACACCTTC	TRBD1	TRBV9	TRBJ1-2	17	-
CASSYPGTSQETQYF	TGTGCCAGCAGTTACCCGGGGACTAGTCAAGAGACCCAGTACTTC	TRBD2	TRBV6-5	TRBJ2-5	15	-
CASSLGAGVQETQYF	TGTGCCAGCAGTTTAGGGGCAGGGGTACAAGAGACCCAGTACTTC	-	TRBV27	TRBJ2-5	15	once
CASQGMNTEAFF	TGTGCCAGCCAGGGGATGAACACTGAAGCTTTCTTT	-	TRBV9	TRBJ1-1	12	-
CASSLRNRVAAGAGELFF	TGCGCCAGCAGCTTGAGGAACAGGGTGGCGGCGGGAGCCGGGGAGCTGTTTTTT	-	TRBV5-1	TRBJ2-2	18	-
CSVETLTGGVRRFITEAFF	TGCAGCGTTGAGACTTTGACAGGGGGCGTGAGGAGATTCATTACTGAAGCTTTCTTT	TRBD1	TRBV29-1	TRBJ1-1	19	-
CASIPWGVTEAFF	TGTGCCAGCATCCCCTGGGGGGTCACTGAAGCTTTCTTT	-	TRBV5-8	TRBJ1-1	13	-
CASSPPMTGYEQYF	TGTGCCAGCAGTCCCCCCATGACAGGCTACGAGCAGTACTTC	-	TRBV28	TRBJ2-7	14	once
CAWSVLVGGEQYF	TGTGCCTGGAGTGTACTGGTAGGAGGCGAGCAGTACTTC	-	TRBV30	TRBJ2-7	13	-
CASSQLGLASEQYF	TGTGCCAGCAGCCAACTGGGACTAGCCTCGGAGCAGTACTTC	TRBD2	TRBV14	TRBJ2-7	14	-
CASSVGQYNQPQHF	TGTGCCAGCAGCGTGGGACAGTACAATCAGCCCCAGCATTTT	TRBD1	TRBV7-9	TRBJ1-5	14	once
CASSFGDTTDTQYF	TGTGCCAGCAGCTTCGGGGACACCACAGATACGCAGTATTTT	-	TRBV5-4	TRBJ2-3	14	-
CASSLASSEIGEQFF	TGTGCCAGCAGCTTAGCTTCTAGCGAGATAGGTGAGCAGTTCTTC	-	TRBV7-9	TRBJ2-1	15	-
CASRLIGTGSSSDYGYTF	TGTGCCAGCAGACTCATCGGGACAGGGTCATCTAGTGACTATGGCTACACCTTC	TRBD1	TRBV28	TRBJ1-2	18	once
CASQASRNTGELFF	TGTGCCAGTCAAGCTAGCAGGAACACCGGGGAGCTGTTTTTT	-	TRBV19	TRBJ2-2	14	once
CASSSIDSSYNEQFF	TGTGCCAGCAGCTCTATAGACAGCTCCTACAATGAGCAGTTCTTC	-	TRBV28	TRBJ2-1	15	-
CAIRPGQGNGELFF	TGTGCCATCAGACCGGGACAGGGGAACGGGGAGCTGTTTTTT	TRBD1	TRBV10-3	TRBJ2-2	14	-
CASNSGTGVNQPQHF	TGTGCCAGTAACTCCGGGACAGGGGTAAATCAGCCCCAGCATTTT	TRBD1	TRBV19	TRBJ1-5	15	-
CASSSQGSTEAFF	TGTGCCAGCAGTAGTCAGGGGTCAACTGAAGCTTTCTTT	-	TRBV27	TRBJ1-1	13	-
CASSESTIGVWNEQYF	TGTGCCAGCAGTGAATCTACGATAGGGGTTTGGAACGAGCAGTACTTC	-	TRBV25-1	TRBJ2-7	16	-
CASSLGFREAGELFF	TGTGCCAGCAGCTTAGGGTTCAGGGAGGCCGGGGAGCTGTTTTTT	-	TRBV11-2	TRBJ2-2	15	once
CASSYRRSATNEKLFF	TGTGCCAGCAGTTACAGGCGGAGTGCAACTAATGAAAAACTGTTTTTT	-	TRBV6-5	TRBJ1-4	16	-
CASSTRTGIYEQYF	TGTGCCAGCAGTACCAGGACAGGTATCTACGAGCAGTACTTC	TRBD1	TRBV27	TRBJ2-7	14	-
CASRLDYTNTGELFF	TGCGCCAGCAGGCTGGACTACACGAACACCGGGGAGCTGTTTTTT	-	TRBV5-1	TRBJ2-2	15	-
CASSLGNTEAFF	TGTGCCAGCAGTCTCGGGAACACTGAAGCTTTCTTT	-	TRBV28	TRBJ1-1	12	-
CSVALGSKNIQYF	TGCAGCGTTGCCCTGGGGAGCAAAAACATTCAGTACTTC	-	TRBV29-1	TRBJ2-4	13	-
CAWSPRTGPDQPQHF	TGTGCCTGGAGCCCAAGAACAGGGCCGGATCAGCCCCAGCATTTT	-	TRBV30	TRBJ1-5	15	-
CASSDGGRGNQPQHF	TGTGCCAGCAGTGACGGGGGAAGGGGCAATCAGCCCCAGCATTTT	-	TRBV25-1	TRBJ1-5	15	-
CAIGQPNQPQHF	TGTGCCATCGGACAACCGAATCAGCCCCAGCATTTT	-	TRBV10-3	TRBJ1-5	12	-
CASSSGTVNTEAFF	TGTGCCAGCAGTTCCGGGACAGTGAACACTGAAGCTTTCTTT	TRBD1	TRBV6-5	TRBJ1-1	14	-
CASYGVEGANVLTF	TGTGCCAGCTACGGGGTGGAGGGGGCCAACGTCCTGACTTTC	-	TRBV2	TRBJ2-6	14	-
CASSVGLADLSTDTQYF	TGCGCCAGCAGTGTCGGACTAGCGGATCTCTCCACAGATACGCAGTATTTT	TRBD2	TRBV10-1	TRBJ2-3	17	-
CASRETGGLNTEAFF	TGTGCCAGCAGGGAGACAGGGGGTTTAAACACTGAAGCTTTCTTT	TRBD1	TRBV28	TRBJ1-1	15	-